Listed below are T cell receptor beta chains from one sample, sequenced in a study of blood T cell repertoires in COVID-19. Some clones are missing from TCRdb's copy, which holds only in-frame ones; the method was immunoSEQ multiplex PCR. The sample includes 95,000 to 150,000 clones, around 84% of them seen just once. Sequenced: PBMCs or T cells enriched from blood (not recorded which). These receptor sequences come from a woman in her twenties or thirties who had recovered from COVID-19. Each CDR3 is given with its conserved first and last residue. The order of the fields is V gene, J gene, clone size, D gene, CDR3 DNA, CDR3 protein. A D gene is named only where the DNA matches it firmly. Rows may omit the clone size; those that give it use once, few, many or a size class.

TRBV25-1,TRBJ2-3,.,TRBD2,TGTGCCAGCAGTGAATACCGCGGGAGCCCAGATACGCAGTATTTT,CASSEYRGSPDTQYF
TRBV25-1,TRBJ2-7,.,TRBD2,TGTGCCAGCAGTGAATACCGCGGGAGCGGCGAGCAGTACTTC,CASSEYRGSGEQYF
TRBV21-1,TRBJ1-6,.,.,TGTGCCAGCAGCCCCAGGGGGAGTAATTCACCCCTCCACTTT,CASSPRGSNSPLHF
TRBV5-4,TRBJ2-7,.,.,TGTGCCAGCAGCTTGGGTGGACTCTACGAGCAGTACTTC,CASSLGGLYEQYF
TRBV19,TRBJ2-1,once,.,TGTGCCAGTAGCTCCCGGAGGCTCTACAATGAGCAGTTCTTC,CASSSRRLYNEQFF
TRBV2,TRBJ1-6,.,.,TGTGCCAGCAGCGGCCCGGGAGGATCCAGGAGTTCACCCCTCCACTTT,CASSGPGGSRSSPLHF
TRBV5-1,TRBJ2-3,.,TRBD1,TGCGCCAGCAGCTTGGGACAGGGGAGTACGGGGACAGATACGCAGTATTTT,CASSLGQGSTGTDTQYF
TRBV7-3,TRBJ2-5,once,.,TGTGCCAGCAGCTTAACGCCCCTCGGGACCCAGTACTTC,CASSLTPLGTQYF
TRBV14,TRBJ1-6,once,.,TGTGCCAGCAGGGGTTGGAGGAATTCACCCCTCCACTTT,CASRGWRNSPLHF
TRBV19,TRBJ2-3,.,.,TGTGCCACCTCCTCTTACAATTCAGATACGCAGTATTTT,CATSSYNSDTQYF
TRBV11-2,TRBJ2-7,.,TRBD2,TGTGCCAGCAGCTTATTGGGACTATCGTCTGGGGAGCAGTACTTC,CASSLLGLSSGEQYF
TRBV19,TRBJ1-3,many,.,TGTGCCAGCAGAAAAGGAAACACCATATATTTT,CASRKGNTIYF
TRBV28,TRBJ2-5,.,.,TGTGCCATCCGGGAGAGACGGGCCCAAGAGACCCAGTACTTC,CAIRERRAQETQYF
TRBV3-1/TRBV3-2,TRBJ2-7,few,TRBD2,TGTGCCAGCAGCCAAGATGTGGGTAGCGGGCTGGAGCAGTACTTC,CASSQDVGSGLEQYF
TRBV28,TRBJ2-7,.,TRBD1,TGTGCCAGCAGAGTGACAGGGTCCTACGAGCAGTACTTC,CASRVTGSYEQYF
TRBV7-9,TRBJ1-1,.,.,TGTGCCAGCGCTTCTGGCAATCTCGGAGGGAACACTGAAGCTTTCTTT,CASASGNLGGNTEAFF
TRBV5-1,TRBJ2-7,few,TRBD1,TGCGCCAGCAGCCCAGCCGGGACAGGGGGCTACGAGCAGTACTTC,CASSPAGTGGYEQYF
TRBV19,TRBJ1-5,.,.,TGTGCCAGTAGACTCAAGTGGGCGAGTCAGCCCCAGCATTTT,CASRLKWASQPQHF
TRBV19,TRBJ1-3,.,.,TGTGCCAGTAGTATCCTACAGGGAAACACCATATATTTT,CASSILQGNTIYF
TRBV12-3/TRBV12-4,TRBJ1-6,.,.,TGTGCCAGCAGTGATGGGCTTAATTCACCCCTCCACTTT,CASSDGLNSPLHF
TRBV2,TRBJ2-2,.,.,TGTGCCAGCACTCTAGAGGCTAGCTATTCCCCCGGGGAGCTGTTTTTT,CASTLEASYSPGELFF
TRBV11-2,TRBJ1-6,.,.,TGTGCCAGCAGCTTAGATAGGAGTCGGGTACGCGGCGGATCACCCCTCCACTTT,CASSLDRSRVRGGSPLHF
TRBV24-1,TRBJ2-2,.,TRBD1,TGTGCCACCAGTGACGGGACAGGGGGCACGAACACCGGGGAGCTGTTTTTT,CATSDGTGGTNTGELFF
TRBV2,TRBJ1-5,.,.,TGTGCCAGCAGTGAATCAGGTCAGCCCCAGCATTTT,CASSESGQPQHF
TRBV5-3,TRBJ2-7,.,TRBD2,TGTGCCAGAAGTTATCTAGGGGCGGGAGGGCTCTACGAGCAGTACTTC,CARSYLGAGGLYEQYF
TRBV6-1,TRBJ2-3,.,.,TGTGCCAGCAGTGAGAGGGCAGGGGCTGGGACAGATACGCAGTATTTT,CASSERAGAGTDTQYF
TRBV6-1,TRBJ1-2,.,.,TGTGCCAGCAGTGAATTGGTCGGGGGGTATGGCTACACCTTC,CASSELVGGYGYTF
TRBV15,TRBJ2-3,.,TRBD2,TGTGCCACCAGCAGAGACGCGGGAGGAATGAATACGCAGTATTTT,CATSRDAGGMNTQYF
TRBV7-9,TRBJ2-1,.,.,TGTGCCAGCAGCTTTTCCAAGTGGGGCGGGAAGTACAATGAGCAGTTCTTC,CASSFSKWGGKYNEQFF
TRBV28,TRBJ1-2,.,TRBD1,TGTGCCAGCAGTATCCGGGACAGGGGGCTATCATCCCTGGGCTACACCTTC,CASSIRDRGLSSLGYTF
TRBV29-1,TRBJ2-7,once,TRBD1,TGCAGCGTTTCTGACAGGGGTTACGAGCAGTACTTC,CSVSDRGYEQYF
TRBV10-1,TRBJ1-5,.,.,TGCGCCAGCAGTGAATCGGAGGATCAGCCCCAGCATTTT,CASSESEDQPQHF
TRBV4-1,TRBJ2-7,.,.,TGCGCCAGCAGCCAACCGGAGAAGGGGATGTACGAGCAGTACTTC,CASSQPEKGMYEQYF
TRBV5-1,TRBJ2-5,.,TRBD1,TGCGCCAGCAGCCACTCCTGGGGACAGGGGCAGGGGACCCAGTACTTC,CASSHSWGQGQGTQYF
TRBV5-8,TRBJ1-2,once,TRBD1,TGTGCCAGCAGCTTGGGGCAGGGGGGCGGCTACACCTTC,CASSLGQGGGYTF
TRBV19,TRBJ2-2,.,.,TGTGCCACCCTACAGGGCGCAACCCGGAACACCGGGGAGCTGTTTTTT,CATLQGATRNTGELFF
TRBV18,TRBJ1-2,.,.,TGTGCCAGCTCACCACCACGGCAGGTCTATGGCTACACCTTC,CASSPPRQVYGYTF
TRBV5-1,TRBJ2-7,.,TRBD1,TGCGCCAGCAGCCGGACAGGCGCGTCCTACGAGCAGTACTTC,CASSRTGASYEQYF
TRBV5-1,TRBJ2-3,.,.,TGCGCCAGCAGGGGCAGTAGCACAGATACGCAGTATTTT,CASRGSSTDTQYF
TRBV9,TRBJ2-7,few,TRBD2,TGTGCCAGCAGCCCAGGACTAGTTATCGGCTACGAGCAGTACTTC,CASSPGLVIGYEQYF
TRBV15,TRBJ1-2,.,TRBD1,TGTGCCACCTCCGGGACAGGGGTTAACTATGGCTACACCTTC,CATSGTGVNYGYTF
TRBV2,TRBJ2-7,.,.,TGTGCCAGCAGTGAGACCCTCGGGATCCGGGGGGCGCAGTACTTC,CASSETLGIRGAQYF
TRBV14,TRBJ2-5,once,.,TGTGCCAGCAGTCGGGGAAGAACTCTAGAGACCCAGTACTTC,CASSRGRTLETQYF
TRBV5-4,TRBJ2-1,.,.,TGTGCCAGCAGCCTAACAGGACCATCTGGCAATGAGCAGTTCTTC,CASSLTGPSGNEQFF
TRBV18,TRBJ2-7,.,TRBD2,TGTGCCAGCTCCCCTATAGCGGGAGGGCCGGACGAGCAGTACTTC,CASSPIAGGPDEQYF
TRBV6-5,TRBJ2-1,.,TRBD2,TGTGCCAGCAGTTCTAGCGGCTCCTACAATGAGCAGTTCTTC,CASSSSGSYNEQFF
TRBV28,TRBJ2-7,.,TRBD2,TGTGCCAGCAGTTTAATGCGGGGGTCCTGGTACGAGCAGTACTTC,CASSLMRGSWYEQYF